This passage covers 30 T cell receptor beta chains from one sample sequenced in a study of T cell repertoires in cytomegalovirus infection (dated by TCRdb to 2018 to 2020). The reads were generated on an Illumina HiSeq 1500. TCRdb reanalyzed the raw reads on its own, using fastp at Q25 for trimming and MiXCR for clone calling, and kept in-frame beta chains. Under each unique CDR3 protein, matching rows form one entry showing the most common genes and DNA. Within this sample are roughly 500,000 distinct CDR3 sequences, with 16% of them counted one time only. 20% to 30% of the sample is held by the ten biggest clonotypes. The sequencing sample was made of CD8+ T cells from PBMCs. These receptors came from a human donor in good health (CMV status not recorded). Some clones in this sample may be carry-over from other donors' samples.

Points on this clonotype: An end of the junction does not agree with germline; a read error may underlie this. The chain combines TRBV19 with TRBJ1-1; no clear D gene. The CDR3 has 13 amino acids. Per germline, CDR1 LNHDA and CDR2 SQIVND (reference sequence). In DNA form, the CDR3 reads TGTGCCAGTCAATCCCGGAGGGCAACTGAATCTTTCTTT. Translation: CASQSRRATESFF.

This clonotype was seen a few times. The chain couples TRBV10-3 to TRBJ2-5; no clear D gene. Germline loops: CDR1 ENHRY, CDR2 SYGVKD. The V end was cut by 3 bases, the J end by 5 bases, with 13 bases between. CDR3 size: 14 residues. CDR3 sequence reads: CAISDHEGWETQYF. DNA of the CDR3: TGTGCCATCAGTGATCACGAAGGGTGGGAGACCCAGTACTTC.

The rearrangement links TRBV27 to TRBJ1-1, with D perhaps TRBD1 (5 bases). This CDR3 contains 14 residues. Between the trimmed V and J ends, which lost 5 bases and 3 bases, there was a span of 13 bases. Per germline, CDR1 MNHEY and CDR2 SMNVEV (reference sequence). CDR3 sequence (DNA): TGTGCCAGCAGTCCCCAGGGTTCGGACACTGAAGCTTTCTTT. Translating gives CASSPQGSDTEAFF.

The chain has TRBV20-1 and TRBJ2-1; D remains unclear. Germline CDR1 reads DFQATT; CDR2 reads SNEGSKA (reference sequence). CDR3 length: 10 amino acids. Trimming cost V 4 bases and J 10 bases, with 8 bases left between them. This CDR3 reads CSAIDREQFF. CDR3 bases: TGCAGTGCTATTGACCGAGAGCAGTTCTTC.

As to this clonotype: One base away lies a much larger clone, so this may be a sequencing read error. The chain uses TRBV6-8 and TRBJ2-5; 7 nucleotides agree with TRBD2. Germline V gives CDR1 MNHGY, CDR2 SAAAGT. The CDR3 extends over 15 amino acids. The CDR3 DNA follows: TGTGACAGCAGTCCCGGGACTACCGCTCAAGAGACCCAGTACTTC. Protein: CDSSPGTTAQETQYF.

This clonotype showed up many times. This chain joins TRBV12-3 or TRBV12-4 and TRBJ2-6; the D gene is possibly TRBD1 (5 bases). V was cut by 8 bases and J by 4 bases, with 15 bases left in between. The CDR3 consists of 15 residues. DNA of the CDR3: TGTGCCAGCGTAAAGGGGTATACGGGGGCCAACGTCCTGACTTTC. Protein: CASVKGYTGANVLTF.

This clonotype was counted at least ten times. The DNA of the CDR3 is TGTGCTAGTGGTTTTCAAGATTCTGGCTATGGCTACACCTTC. It encodes CASGFQDSGYGYTF. The V gene is TRBV12-5, the J gene TRBJ1-2, with D hard to call. The CDR3 is made up of 14 amino acids. V lost 3 bases and J 4 bases, leaving 12 bases between the germline ends. From germline, CDR1 is LGHNT and CDR2 FRNRAP.

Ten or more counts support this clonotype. CDR3 sequence (DNA): TGTGCCAGCAGTACGGAGGGTGGCTGGAAACTGTTTTTT. As protein: CASSTEGGWKLFF. V and J are TRBV6-5 and TRBJ1-4, with D unclear. Germline V lookup: CDR1 MNHEY, CDR2 SVGAGI. The CDR3 runs to 13 residues. V dropped 5 bases and J dropped 11 bases, with 15 bases sitting between them.

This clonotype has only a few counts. Written as DNA, the CDR3 is TGTGCCAGCAGCTCCCTCGGGGACCAATCTCGGGATGAGCAGTTCTTC. As protein: CASSSLGDQSRDEQFF. This sequence joins TRBV7-9 and TRBJ2-1; tentatively, D is TRBD1 or TRBD2 (5 bases each). Germline lookup yields CDR1 SEHNR and CDR2 FQNEAQ (reference sequence). The germline V and J ends were trimmed by 4 bases and 8 bases, with 21 bases remaining between them. The CDR3 covers 16 residues.

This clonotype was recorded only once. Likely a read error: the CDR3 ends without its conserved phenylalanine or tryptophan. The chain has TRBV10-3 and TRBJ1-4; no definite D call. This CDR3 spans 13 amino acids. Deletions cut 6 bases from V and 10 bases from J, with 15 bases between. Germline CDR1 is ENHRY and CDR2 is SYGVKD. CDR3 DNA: TGTGCCATCAGGACGGAGGTAAAAGGAAAACTGTTTTTA. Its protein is CAIRTEVKGKLFL.

The CDR3 is CASRSNQPQHF. The CDR3 region has the DNA TGTGCCAGCCGGTCCAATCAGCCCCAGCATTTT. The genes are TRBV6-6 and TRBJ1-5; D is undetermined. Germline assignment: CDR1 MNHNY and CDR2 SVGAGI (reference sequence). This CDR3 is 11 amino acids long. V lost 8 bases, J lost 3 bases, and 5 bases lay in between.

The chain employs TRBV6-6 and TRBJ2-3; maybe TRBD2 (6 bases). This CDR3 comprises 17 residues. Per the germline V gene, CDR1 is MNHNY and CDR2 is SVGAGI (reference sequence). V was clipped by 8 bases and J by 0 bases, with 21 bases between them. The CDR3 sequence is CASWGRLVAASTDTQYF. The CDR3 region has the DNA TGTGCCAGCTGGGGACGGTTGGTAGCGGCTAGCACAGATACGCAGTATTTT.

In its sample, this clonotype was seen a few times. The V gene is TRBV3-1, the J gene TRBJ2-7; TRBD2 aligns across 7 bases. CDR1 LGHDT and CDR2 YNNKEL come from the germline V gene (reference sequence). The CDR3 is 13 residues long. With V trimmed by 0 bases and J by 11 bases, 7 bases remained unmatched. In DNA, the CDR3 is TGTGCCAGCAGCCAAGAGTTAGCGGCGGGGGAGTACTTC. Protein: CASSQELAAGEYF.

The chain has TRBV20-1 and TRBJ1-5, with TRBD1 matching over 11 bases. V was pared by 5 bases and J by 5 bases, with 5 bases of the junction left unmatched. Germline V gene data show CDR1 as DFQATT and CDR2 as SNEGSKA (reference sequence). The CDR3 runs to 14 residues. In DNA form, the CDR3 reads TGCAGTGCTCGTCGGGACAGGGGGGATCAGCCCCAGCATTTT. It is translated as CSARRDRGDQPQHF.

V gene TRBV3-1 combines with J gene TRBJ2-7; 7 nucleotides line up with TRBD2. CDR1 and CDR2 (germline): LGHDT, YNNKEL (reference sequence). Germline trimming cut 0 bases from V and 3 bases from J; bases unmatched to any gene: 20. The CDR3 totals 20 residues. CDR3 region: CASSQETAGGSMRRGYEQYF. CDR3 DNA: TGTGCCAGCAGCCAAGAAACAGCGGGCGGGAGCATGAGGAGGGGCTACGAGCAGTACTTC.

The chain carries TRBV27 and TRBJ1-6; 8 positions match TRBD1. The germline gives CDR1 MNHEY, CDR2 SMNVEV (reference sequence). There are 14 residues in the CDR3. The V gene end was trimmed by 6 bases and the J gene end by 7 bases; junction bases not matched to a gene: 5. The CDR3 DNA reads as TGTGCCAGCAGCAGGCAGGGGGCAAATTCACCCCTCCACTTT. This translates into CASSRQGANSPLHF.

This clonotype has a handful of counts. In nucleotides, the CDR3 is TGTGCCTGGAGTGACGGGGACCTCCAGCCCCAGCATTTT. Encoded protein: CAWSDGDLQPQHF. This chain joins TRBV30 and TRBJ1-5; D possibly corresponds to TRBD1 (5 bases). The ends were cut back, 1 base at V and 7 bases at J, with 11 bases in the middle. The V gene's germline CDR1 is GTSNPN and CDR2 SVGIG (reference sequence). The CDR3 is made up of 13 amino acids. Together with reference TRBV30 and TRBJ1-5, the CDR3 gives the full variable domain: SQTIHQWPATLVQPVGSPLSLECTVEGTSNPNLYWYRQAAGRGLQLLFYSVGIGQISSEVPQNLSASRPQDRQFILSSKKLLLSDSGFYLCAWSDGDLQPQHFGDGTRLSIL.

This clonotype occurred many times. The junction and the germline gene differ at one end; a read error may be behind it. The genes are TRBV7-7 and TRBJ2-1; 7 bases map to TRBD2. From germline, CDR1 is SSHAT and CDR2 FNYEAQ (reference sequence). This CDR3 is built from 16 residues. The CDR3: CASSLLRGEGNVEQFF. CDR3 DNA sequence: TGTGCTAGCAGCTTACTCCGGGGGGAGGGTAATGTTGAGCAGTTCTTC.

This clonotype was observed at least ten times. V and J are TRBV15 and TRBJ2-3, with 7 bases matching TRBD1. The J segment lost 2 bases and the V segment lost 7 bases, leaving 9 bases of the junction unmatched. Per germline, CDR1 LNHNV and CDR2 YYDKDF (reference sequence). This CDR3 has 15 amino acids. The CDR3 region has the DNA TGTGCCACCACCTCTCCGGGACAGTCCACAGATACGCAGTATTTT. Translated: CATTSPGQSTDTQYF.

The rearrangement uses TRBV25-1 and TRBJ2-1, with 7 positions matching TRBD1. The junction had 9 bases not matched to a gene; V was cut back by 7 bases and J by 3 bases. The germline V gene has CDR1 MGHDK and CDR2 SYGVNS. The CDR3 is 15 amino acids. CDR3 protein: CASNLPQGDYNEQFF. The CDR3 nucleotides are TGTGCCAGCAATCTGCCCCAGGGGGACTACAATGAGCAGTTCTTC.

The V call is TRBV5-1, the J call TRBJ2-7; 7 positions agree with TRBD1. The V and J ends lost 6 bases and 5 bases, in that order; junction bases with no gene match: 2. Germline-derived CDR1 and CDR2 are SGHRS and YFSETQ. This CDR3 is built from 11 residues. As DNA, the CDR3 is TGCGCCAGCAAAGGGGGCAACGAGCAGTACTTC. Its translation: CASKGGNEQYF. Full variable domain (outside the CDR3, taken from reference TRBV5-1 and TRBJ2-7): KAGVTQTPRYLIKTRGQQVTLSCSPISGHRSVSWYQQTPGQGLQFLFEYFSETQRNKGNFPGRFSGRQFSNSRSEMNVSTLELGDSALYLCASKGGNEQYFGPGTRLTVT.

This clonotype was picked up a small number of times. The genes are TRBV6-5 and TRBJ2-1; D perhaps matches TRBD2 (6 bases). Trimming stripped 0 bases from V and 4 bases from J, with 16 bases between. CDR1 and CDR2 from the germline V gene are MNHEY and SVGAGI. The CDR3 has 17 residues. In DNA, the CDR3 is TGTGCCAGCAGTTACTCCGAGGGAGGATCTCAGTACAATGAGCAGTTCTTC. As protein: CASSYSEGGSQYNEQFF.

The CDR3 here is CASSAHGTENTEAFF. The CDR3 nucleotides are TGTGCCAGCAGCGCCCACGGGACAGAGAACACTGAAGCTTTCTTT. This chain links TRBV9 with TRBJ1-1; 7 nucleotides match TRBD1. The CDR3 runs 15 residues. Germline V gene lookup returns CDR1 SGDLS and CDR2 YYNGEE. The junction had 6 bases not matched to a gene; V was cut back by 3 bases and J by 1 base.

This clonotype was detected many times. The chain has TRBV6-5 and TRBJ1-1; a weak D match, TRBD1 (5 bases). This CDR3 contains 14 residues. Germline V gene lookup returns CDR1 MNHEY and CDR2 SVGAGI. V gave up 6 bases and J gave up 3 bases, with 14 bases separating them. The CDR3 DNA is TGTGCCAGCAGCCTTCAGGGCTTTTACACTGAAGCTTTCTTT. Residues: CASSLQGFYTEAFF.

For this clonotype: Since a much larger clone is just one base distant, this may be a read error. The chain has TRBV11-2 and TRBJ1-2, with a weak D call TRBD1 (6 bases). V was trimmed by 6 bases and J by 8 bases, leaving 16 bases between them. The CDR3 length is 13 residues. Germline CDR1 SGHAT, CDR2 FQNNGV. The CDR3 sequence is CASRVPGTSGYTF. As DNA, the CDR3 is TGTGCCAGCAGGGTCCCCGGGACAAGCGGCTACACCTTC.

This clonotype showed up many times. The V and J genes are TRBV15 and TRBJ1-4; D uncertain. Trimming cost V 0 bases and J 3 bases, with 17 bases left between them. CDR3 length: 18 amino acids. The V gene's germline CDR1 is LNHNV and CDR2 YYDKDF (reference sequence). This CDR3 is CATSRDFREEEANEKLFF. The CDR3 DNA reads TGTGCCACCAGCAGAGATTTCCGTGAGGAGGAAGCTAATGAAAAACTGTTTTTT.

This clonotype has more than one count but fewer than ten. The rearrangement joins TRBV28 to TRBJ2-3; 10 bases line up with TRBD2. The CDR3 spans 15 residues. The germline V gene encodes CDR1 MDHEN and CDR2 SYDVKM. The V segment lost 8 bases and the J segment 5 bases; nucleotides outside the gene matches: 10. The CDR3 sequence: CASVLAGSRRDTQYF. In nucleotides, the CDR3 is TGTGCCAGCGTACTAGCGGGATCTCGGAGAGATACGCAGTATTTT.

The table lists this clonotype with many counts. The CDR3: CASSLAQGLMTVTEAFF. The CDR3 nucleotides read TGTGCCAGCAGTTTAGCACAGGGCTTAATGACGGTAACTGAAGCTTTCTTT. V and J are TRBV12-3 or TRBV12-4 and TRBJ1-1, with a tentative D call TRBD1 (6 bases). The CDR3 contains 17 residues. V lost 0 bases and J 5 bases, leaving 19 bases between the germline ends.

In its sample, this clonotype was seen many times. CDR3 DNA sequence: TGCAGTGCTAGAGATAAGGGGTATAGCAATCAGCCCCAGCATTTT. The encoded protein is CSARDKGYSNQPQHF. The chain employs TRBV20-1 and TRBJ1-5, with D possibly matching TRBD1 (5 bases). CDR1 is DFQATT, CDR2 SNEGSKA, per germline (reference sequence). Trimming shortened V by 0 bases and J by 0 bases, and 9 bases separated the two germline ends. The length of the CDR3 is 15 residues.

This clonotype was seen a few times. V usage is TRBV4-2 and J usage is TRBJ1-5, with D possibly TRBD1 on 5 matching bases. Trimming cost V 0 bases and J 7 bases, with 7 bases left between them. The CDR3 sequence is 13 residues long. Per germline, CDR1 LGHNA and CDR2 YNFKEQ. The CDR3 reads CASSQEWGQPQHF. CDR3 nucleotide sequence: TGTGCCAGCAGCCAAGAATGGGGGCAGCCCCAGCATTTT.